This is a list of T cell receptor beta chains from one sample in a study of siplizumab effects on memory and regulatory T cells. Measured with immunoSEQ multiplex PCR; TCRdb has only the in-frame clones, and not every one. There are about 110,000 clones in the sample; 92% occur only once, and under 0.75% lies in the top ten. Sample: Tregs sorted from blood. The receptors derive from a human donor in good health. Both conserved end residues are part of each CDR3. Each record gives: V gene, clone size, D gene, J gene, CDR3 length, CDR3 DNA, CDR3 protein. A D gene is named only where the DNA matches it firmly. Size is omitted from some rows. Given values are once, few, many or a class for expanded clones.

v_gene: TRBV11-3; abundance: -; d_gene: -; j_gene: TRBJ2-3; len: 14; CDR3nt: TGTGCCAGCAGCTTAGAGGGCCGCACAGATACGCAGTATTTT; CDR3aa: CASSLEGRTDTQYF
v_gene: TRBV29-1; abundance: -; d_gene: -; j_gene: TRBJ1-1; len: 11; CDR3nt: TGCAGCGTTGTAGGTCAGGGGCATGCTTTCTTT; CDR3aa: CSVVGQGHAFF
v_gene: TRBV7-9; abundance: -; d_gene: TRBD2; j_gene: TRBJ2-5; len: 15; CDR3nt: TGTGCCAGCAGCTTATGGGCTAGCGGGCCCGAGACCCAGTACTTC; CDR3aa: CASSLWASGPETQYF
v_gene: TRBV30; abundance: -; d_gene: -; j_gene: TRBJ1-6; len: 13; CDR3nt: TGTGCAAAGGGGGTACAAAATAATTCACCCCTCCACTTT; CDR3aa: CAKGVQNNSPLHF
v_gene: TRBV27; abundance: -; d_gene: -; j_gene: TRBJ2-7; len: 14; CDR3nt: TGTGCCAGCAGTTCGGCGCGACAGGCCTACGAGCAGTACTTC; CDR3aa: CASSSARQAYEQYF
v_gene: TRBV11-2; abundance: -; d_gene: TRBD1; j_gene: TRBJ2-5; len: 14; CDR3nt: TGTGCCAGCAGCTTAGACTGGACAGGGGAAACCCAGTACTTC; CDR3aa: CASSLDWTGETQYF
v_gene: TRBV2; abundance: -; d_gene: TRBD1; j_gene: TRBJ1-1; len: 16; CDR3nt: TGTGCCAGCAGTGTGACAGGGGGATCGTTGGGCACTGAAGCTTTCTTT; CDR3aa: CASSVTGGSLGTEAFF
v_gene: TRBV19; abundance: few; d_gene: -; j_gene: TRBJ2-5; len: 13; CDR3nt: TGTGCCAGTAGTCTGGACACACAAGAGACCCAGTACTTC; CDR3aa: CASSLDTQETQYF
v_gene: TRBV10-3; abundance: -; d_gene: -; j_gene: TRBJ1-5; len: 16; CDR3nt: TGTGCCATCAGCCGGGGGGGGGATGTTAGCAATCAGCCCCAGCATTTT; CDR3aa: CAISRGGDVSNQPQHF
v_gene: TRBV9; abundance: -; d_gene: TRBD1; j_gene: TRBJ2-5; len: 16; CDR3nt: TGTGCCAGCAGCTTTTCCGGGACAGGGGATGTGGAGACCCAGTACTTC; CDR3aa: CASSFSGTGDVETQYF
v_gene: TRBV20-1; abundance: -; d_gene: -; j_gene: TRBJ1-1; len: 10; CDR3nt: TGCAGTGCTATGCGAACTGAAGCTTTCTTT; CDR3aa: CSAMRTEAFF
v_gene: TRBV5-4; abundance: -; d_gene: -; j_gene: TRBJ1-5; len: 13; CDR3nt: TGTGCCAGCAGCTTGGTGGCGGGGGCGCCCCAGCATTTT; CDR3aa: CASSLVAGAPQHF
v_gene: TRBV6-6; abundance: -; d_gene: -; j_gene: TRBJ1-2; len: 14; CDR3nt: TGTGCCAGCAGTCAACGACAGACGATCTATGGCTACACCTTC; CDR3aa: CASSQRQTIYGYTF
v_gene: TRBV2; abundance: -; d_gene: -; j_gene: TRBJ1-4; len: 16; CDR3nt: TGTGCCAGCAGCACAATGGCCGGACAGCCGAATGAAAAACTGTTTTTT; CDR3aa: CASSTMAGQPNEKLFF
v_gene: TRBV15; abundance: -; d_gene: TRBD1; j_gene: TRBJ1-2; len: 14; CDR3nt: TGTGCCACCAGCAGAGAGAGAGGGGGCCATGGCTACACCTTC; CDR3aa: CATSRERGGHGYTF
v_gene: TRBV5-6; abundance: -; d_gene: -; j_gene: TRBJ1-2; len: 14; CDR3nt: TGTGCCAGCAGCTTGGCCAGGTCTTTATATGGCTACACCTTC; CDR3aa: CASSLARSLYGYTF
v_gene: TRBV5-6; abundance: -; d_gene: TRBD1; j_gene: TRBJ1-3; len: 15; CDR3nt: TGTGCCAGCAGCTTGGAAGGGGGCGGTGGAAACACCATATATTTT; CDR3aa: CASSLEGGGGNTIYF
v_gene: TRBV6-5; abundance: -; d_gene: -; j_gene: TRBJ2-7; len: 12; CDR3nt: TGTGCATCGGGGGCTAGTTTCTACGAGCAGTACTTC; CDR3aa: CASGASFYEQYF